This record looks at one T cell receptor (beta chain) sequence and its context. Its antigen is not known. These data come from a study of beta chain features in type 1 diabetes. Broader study findings: cDNA sequencing could over-represent cells with high TCR expression. Shorter TCRB CDR3s, moderately but significantly so, were found in Type 1 diabetes patients in all four CD4+ subsets.

V trimming: 4 bases; J trimming: 2 bases; junction bases outside the gene matches: 1. Germline assignment: CDR1 SGHDN and CDR2 FVKESK. This CDR3 comprises 13 residues. Sequenced material consisted of expressed TCRB transcripts (all of the isolated RNA was reverse transcribed). Assay used: immunoSEQ multiplex PCR; TCRdb lists only in-frame clones, some missing. The repertoire holds some 170,000 clones, about 63% seen once, with around 0.08% in the top ten. The V call is TRBV14, the J call TRBJ2-5; TRBD1 matches 7 bases. The TCR was taken from a man aged 30 to 39 with type 1 diabetes. Sequencing input: naive CD4+ T cells from blood. CDR3 protein: CASSRDRQETQYF. The CDR3 nucleotides are TGTGCCAGCAGCCGGGACAGACAAGAGACCCAGTACTTC.